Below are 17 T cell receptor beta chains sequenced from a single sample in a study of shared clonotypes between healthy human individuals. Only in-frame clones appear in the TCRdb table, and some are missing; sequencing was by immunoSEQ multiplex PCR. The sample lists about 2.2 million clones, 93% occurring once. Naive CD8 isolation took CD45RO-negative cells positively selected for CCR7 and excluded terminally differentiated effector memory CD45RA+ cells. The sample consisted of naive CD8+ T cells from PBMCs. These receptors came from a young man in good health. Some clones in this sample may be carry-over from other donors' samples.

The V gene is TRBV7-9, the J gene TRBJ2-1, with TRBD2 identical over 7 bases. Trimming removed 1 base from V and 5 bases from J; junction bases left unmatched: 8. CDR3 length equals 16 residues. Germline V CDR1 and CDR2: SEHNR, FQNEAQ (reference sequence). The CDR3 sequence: CASSLDQREDDNEQFF. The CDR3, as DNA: TGTGCCAGCAGCTTAGATCAACGGGAGGACGACAATGAGCAGTTCTTC.

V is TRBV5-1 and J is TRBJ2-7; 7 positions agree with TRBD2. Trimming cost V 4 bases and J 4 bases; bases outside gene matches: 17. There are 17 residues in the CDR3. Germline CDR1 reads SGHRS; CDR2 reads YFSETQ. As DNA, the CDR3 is TGCGCCAGCAGCCAAGACGAGTTGGCGGGAGAAGGTTACGAGCAGTACTTC. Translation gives CASSQDELAGEGYEQYF. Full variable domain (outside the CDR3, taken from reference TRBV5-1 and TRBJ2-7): KAGVTQTPRYLIKTRGQQVTLSCSPISGHRSVSWYQQTPGQGLQFLFEYFSETQRNKGNFPGRFSGRQFSNSRSEMNVSTLELGDSALYLCASSQDELAGEGYEQYFGPGTRLTVT.

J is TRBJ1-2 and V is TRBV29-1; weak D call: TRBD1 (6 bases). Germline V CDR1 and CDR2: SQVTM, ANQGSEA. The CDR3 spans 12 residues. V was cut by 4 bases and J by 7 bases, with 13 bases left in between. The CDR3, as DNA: TGCAGCGTTGTCGGACAGTATGGTGGCTACACCTTC. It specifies CSVVGQYGGYTF.

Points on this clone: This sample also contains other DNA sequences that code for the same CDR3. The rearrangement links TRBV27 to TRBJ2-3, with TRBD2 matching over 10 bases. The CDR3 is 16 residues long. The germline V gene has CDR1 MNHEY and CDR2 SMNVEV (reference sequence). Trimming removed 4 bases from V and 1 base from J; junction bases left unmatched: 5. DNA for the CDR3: TGTGCCAGCAGTTCATTAGCGGGAGGCCGCACAGATACGCAGTATTTT. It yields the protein CASSSLAGGRTDTQYF.

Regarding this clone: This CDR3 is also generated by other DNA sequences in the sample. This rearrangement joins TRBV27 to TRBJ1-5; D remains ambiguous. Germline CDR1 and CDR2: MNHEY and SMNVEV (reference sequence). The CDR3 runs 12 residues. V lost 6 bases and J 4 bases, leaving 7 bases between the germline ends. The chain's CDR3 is CASSLLNQPQHF. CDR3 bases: TGTGCCAGCAGCTTACTGAATCAGCCCCAGCATTTT.

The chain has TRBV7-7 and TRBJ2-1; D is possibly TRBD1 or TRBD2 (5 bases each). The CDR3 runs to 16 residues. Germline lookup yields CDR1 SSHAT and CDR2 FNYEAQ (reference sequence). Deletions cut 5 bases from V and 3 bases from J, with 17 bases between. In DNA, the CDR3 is TGTGCCAGCAGCAAAAACCGGGACCCAAACTACAATGAGCAGTTCTTC. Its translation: CASSKNRDPNYNEQFF.

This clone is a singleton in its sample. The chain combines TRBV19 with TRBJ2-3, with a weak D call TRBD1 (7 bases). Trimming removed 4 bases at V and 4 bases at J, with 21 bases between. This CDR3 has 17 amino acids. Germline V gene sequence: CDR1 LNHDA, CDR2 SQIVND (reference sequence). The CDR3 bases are TGTGCCAGTAGTACGCAATCCTTGCAGGGGGGCGCAGATACGCAGTATTTT. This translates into CASSTQSLQGGADTQYF.

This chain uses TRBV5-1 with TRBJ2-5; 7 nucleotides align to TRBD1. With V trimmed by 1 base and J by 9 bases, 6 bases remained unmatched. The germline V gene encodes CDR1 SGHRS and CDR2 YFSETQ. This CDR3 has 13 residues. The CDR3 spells CASSLSGRGSQYF. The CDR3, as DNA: TGCGCCAGCAGCTTGTCGGGCAGGGGGTCCCAGTACTTC.

This CDR3 is CASSLTFGTGGSEAFF. The CDR3 DNA is TGTGCCAGCAGTTTAACTTTCGGGACAGGGGGCTCGGAAGCTTTCTTT. The chain has TRBV28 and TRBJ1-1; 12 positions agree with TRBD1. The length of the CDR3 is 16 residues. V was clipped by 2 bases and J by 8 bases; unmatched bases: 9. Germline V gene lookup returns CDR1 MDHEN and CDR2 SYDVKM.

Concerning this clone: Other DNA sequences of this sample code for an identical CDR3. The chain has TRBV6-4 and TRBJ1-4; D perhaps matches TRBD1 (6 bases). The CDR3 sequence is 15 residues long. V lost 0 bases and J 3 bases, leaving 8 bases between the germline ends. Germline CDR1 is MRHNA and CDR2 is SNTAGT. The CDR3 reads CASSDSAGANEKLFF. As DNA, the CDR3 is TGTGCCAGCAGTGACTCGGCAGGGGCTAATGAAAAACTGTTTTTT.

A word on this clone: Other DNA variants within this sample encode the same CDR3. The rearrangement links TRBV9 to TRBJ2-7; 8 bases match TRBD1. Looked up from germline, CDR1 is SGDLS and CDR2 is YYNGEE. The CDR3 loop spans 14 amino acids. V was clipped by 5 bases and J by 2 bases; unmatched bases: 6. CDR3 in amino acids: CASSQGTGAYEQYF. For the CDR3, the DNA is TGTGCCAGCAGTCAGGGGACAGGTGCCTACGAGCAGTACTTC.

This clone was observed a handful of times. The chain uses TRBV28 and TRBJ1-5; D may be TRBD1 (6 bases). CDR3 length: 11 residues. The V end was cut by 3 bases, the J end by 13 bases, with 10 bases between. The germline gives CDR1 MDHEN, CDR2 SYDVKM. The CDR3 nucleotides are TGTGCCAGCAGTTTCAACAGGGTACAGCATTTT. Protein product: CASSFNRVQHF.

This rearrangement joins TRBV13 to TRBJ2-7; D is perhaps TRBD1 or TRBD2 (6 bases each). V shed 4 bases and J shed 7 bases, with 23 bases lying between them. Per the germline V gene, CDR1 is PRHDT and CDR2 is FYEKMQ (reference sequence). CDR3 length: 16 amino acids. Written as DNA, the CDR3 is TGTGCCAGCAGCTGGGGGCCCGGTCGAACAGGGAGGGAGCAGTACTTC. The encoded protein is CASSWGPGRTGREQYF. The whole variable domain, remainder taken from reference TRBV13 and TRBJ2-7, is AAGVIQSPRHLIKEKRETATLKCYPIPRHDTVYWYQQGPGQDPQFLISFYEKMQSDKGSIPDRFSAQQFSDYHSELNMSSLELGDSALYFCASSWGPGRTGREQYFGPGTRLTVT.

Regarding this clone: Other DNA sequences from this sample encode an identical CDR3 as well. CDR3 region: CAWGDSSYEQYF. The CDR3 coding sequence is TGTGCCTGGGGGGACAGTAGCTACGAGCAGTACTTC. This sequence joins TRBV30 and TRBJ2-7, with 7 bases lining up with TRBD1. CDR1 and CDR2 (germline): GTSNPN, SVGIG (reference sequence). The V segment lost 5 bases and the J segment 3 bases; nucleotides outside the gene matches: 4. CDR3 size: 12 residues.

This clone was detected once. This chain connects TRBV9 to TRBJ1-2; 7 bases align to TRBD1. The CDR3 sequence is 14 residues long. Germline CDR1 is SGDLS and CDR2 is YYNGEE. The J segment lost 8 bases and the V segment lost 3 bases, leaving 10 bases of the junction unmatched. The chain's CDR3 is CASSAHDRANGYTF. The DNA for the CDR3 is TGTGCCAGCAGCGCGCACGACAGGGCTAACGGCTACACCTTC.

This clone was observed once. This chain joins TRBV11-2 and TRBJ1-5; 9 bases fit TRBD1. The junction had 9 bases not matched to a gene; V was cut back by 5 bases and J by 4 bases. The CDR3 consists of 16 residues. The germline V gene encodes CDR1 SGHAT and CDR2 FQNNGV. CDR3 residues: CASSLGTGRDNQPQHF. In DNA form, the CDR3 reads TGTGCCAGCAGCCTCGGGACAGGGAGGGATAATCAGCCCCAGCATTTT.

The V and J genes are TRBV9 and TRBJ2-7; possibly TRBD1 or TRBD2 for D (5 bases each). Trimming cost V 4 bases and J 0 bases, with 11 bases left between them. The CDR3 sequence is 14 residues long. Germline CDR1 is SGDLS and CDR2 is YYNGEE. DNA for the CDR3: TGTGCCAGCAGCTACGGGACGGCCTCCTACGAGCAGTACTTC. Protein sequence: CASSYGTASYEQYF.